A single sample gave rise to the 8 T cell receptor beta chains below, sequenced in a study of CD8+CD57+ T cells in acquired aplastic anemia. It was genomic DNA that served as the template for profiling TCR beta VDJ and CDR3. MiXCR, run by TCRdb on the reads, gives a single entry per CDR3 protein. Here the sample spans 250,000 to 350,000 distinct CDR3 sequences, about 56% being singletons. Sequencing input: sorted CD4+, CD8+, or CD8+CD57+ T cells (not recorded which) from PBMCs. Source of these receptors: a human donor with severe aplastic anemia or a healthy control (not recorded which).

There are many counts of this clonotype. The genes are TRBV7-2 and TRBJ1-5; D is undetermined. Per germline, CDR1 SGHTA and CDR2 FQGNSA. CDR3 length equals 17 residues. The ends were cut back, 2 bases at V and 0 bases at J, with 14 bases in the middle. In DNA, the CDR3 is TGTGCCAGCAGCTTAAAAGAGTCGACTTATAGCAATCAGCCCCAGCATTTT. It yields the protein CASSLKESTYSNQPQHF.

The chain has TRBV9 and TRBJ1-1; no clear D gene. Germline CDR1 SGDLS, CDR2 YYNGEE. The CDR3 is 11 residues long. V was cut by 3 bases and J by 5 bases, with 5 bases left in between. As DNA, the CDR3 is TGTGCCAGCAGCGCCCGGACTGAAGCTTTCTTT. The encoded protein is CASSARTEAFF.

With regard to this clonotype: The conserved closing phenylalanine or tryptophan is absent in this CDR3, likely reflecting a read error. The chain joins TRBV29-1 to TRBJ1-2, with 10 bases lining up with TRBD1. The CDR3 runs 16 residues. Germline CDR1 is SQVTM and CDR2 is ANQGSEA. V shed 7 bases and J 3 bases; nucleotides not matched to a gene: 14. CDR3 residues: CSAPERQGAQDYGYTL. The CDR3 coding sequence is TGCAGCGCCCCAGAGAGACAGGGGGCGCAGGACTATGGCTACACCCTC.

The chain employs TRBV10-3 and TRBJ1-2, with a tentative D call TRBD1 (5 bases). The CDR3 is 14 residues long. The germline CDR1 and CDR2 sequences are ENHRY and SYGVKD. V was pared by 10 bases and J by 8 bases, with 23 bases between. The CDR3 spells CASSRGTSGGGYTF. DNA for the CDR3: TGTGCCAGCAGCCGCGGGACTAGCGGGGGGGGCTACACCTTC.

V usage is TRBV7-6 and J usage is TRBJ1-1, with D unclear. The V end was cut by 1 base, the J end by 2 bases, with 11 bases between. Germline assignment: CDR1 SGHVS and CDR2 FNYEAQ. This CDR3 region has 15 residues. CDR3 sequence reads: CASSLVEGRNTEAFF. Written as DNA, the CDR3 is TGTGCCAGCAGCTTAGTAGAGGGCAGAAACACTGAAGCTTTCTTT.

This clonotype has a count of ten or more. The chain couples TRBV2 to TRBJ2-3, with 10 bases lining up with TRBD2. Losses at the gene ends were 3 bases for V and 7 bases for J; bases not matched to a gene: 10. The CDR3 contains 16 residues. CDR1 and CDR2 from the germline V gene are SNHLY and FYNNEI. The CDR3 here is CASSDRSVAGGYTQYF. The DNA for the CDR3 is TGTGCCAGCAGTGATCGGTCGGTAGCGGGGGGATATACGCAGTATTTT.

This clonotype was picked up many times. The chain combines TRBV4-3 with TRBJ1-1, with D possibly being TRBD1 (5 bases). CDR1 and CDR2 (germline): LGHNA, YSLEER. Trimming took off 0 bases at V and 0 bases at J, with 8 bases between the two ends. This CDR3 contains 15 residues. CDR3 residues: CASSQEQGLNTEAFF. The CDR3 nucleotides are TGCGCCAGCAGCCAAGAGCAGGGCTTGAACACTGAAGCTTTCTTT.

The V gene is TRBV5-1, the J gene TRBJ1-1; D is ambiguous. V was trimmed by 3 bases and J by 6 bases, leaving 15 bases between them. The CDR3 totals 14 residues. Germline assignment: CDR1 SGHRS and CDR2 YFSETQ. The CDR3 region is CASSSGGDPPEAFF. Written as DNA, the CDR3 is TGCGCCAGCAGCTCGGGCGGGGATCCGCCTGAAGCTTTCTTT. Combining the CDR3 with reference TRBV5-1 and TRBJ1-1 gives the whole variable domain KAGVTQTPRYLIKTRGQQVTLSCSPISGHRSVSWYQQTPGQGLQFLFEYFSETQRNKGNFPGRFSGRQFSNSRSEMNVSTLELGDSALYLCASSSGGDPPEAFFGQGTRLTVV.